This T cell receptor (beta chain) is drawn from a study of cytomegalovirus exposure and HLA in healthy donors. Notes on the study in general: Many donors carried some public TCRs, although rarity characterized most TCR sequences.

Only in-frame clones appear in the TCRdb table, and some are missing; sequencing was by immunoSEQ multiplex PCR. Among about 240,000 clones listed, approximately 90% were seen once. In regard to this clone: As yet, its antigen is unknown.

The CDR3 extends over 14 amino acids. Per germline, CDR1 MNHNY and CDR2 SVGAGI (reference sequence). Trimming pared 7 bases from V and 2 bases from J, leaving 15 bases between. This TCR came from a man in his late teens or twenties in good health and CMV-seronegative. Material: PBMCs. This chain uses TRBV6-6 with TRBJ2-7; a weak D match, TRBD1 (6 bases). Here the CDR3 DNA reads TGTGCCAGCACCCAGGGGCGTGGGGCCTACGAGCAGTACTTC. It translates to CASTQGRGAYEQYF.